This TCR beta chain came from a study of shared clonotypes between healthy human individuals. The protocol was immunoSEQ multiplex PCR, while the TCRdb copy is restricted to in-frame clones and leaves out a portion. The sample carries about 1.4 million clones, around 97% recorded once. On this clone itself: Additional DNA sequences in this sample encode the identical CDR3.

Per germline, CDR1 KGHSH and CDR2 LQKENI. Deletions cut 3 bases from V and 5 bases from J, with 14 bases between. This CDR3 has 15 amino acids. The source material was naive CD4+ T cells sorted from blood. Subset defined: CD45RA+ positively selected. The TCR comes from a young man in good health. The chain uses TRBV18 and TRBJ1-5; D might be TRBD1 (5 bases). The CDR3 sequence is CASSPTGAGDQPQHF. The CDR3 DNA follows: TGTGCCAGCTCACCCACCGGGGCAGGAGATCAGCCCCAGCATTTT.